The clone carrying this T cell receptor (beta chain) occurred many times. What it recognizes is unknown. The junction departs from germline at one end; a sequencing error may be responsible. This entry comes from a study of T-cell reconstitution after alpha-beta-depleted transplantation in children. General study results and limits: T-cell counts and diversity at one year post-transplant came mainly from newly produced T cells.

The CDR3 is 11 amino acids. A library of TCRbeta sequences, prepared with unique molecular identifiers, was generated. Each CDR3 protein is one row after TCRdb ran MiXCR on the PCR reads. Of fewer than 550,000 distinct CDR3 sequences listed, 11% are singletons. The chain employs TRBV12-3 or TRBV12-4 and TRBJ1-1; D is unresolved. This clonotype originated in a female patient aged 2 to 10 who had a stem cell transplant for aplastic anemia, so the T cells may come from the graft donor. Sequences were derived from PBMCs, mostly from graft donor cells, sampled 180 days after TCRalphabeta/CD19-depleted stem cell transplant. The CDR3 region is CASGLNTEAFF. CDR3 bases: TGTGCCAGCGGTTTGAACACTGAAGCTTTCTTT.